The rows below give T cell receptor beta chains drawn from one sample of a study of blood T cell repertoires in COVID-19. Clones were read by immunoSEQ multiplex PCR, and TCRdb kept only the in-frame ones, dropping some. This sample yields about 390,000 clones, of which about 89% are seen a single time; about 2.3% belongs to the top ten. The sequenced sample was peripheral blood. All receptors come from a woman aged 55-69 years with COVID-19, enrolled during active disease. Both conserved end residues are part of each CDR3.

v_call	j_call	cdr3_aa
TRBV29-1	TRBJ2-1	CSVGRKSLENEQFF
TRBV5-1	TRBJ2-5	CASSLAGLAGHQETQYF
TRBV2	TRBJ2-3	CASTGDTDTQYF
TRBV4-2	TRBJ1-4	CASSQGPLSGEKLFF
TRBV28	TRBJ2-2	CASRGSVGELFF
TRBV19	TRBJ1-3	CASSDRGSPGNTIYF
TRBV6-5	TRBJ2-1	CASSYSGGRGHDEQFF
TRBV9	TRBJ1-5	CASSVDYSGNQPQHF
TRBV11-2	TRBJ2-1	CASSWSAGGLNEQFF
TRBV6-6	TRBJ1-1	CASRGAMNTEAFF
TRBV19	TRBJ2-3	CASSIGARSTDTQYF
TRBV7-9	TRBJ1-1	CASSPSRTGDTEAFF
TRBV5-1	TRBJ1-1	CASSFRRSGEATEAFF